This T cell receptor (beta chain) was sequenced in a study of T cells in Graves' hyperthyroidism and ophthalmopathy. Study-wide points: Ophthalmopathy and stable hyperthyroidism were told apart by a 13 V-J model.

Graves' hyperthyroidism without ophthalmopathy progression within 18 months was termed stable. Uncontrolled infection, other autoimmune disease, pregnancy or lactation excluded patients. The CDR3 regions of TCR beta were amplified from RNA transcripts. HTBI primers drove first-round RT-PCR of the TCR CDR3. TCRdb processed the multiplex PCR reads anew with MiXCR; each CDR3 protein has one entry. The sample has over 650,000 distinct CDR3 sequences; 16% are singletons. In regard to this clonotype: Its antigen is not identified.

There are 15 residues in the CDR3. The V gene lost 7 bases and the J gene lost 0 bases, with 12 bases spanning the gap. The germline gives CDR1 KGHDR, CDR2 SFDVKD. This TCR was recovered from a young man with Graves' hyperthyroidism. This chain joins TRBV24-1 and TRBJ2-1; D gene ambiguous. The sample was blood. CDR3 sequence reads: CATSSPIFSYNEQFF. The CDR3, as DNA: TGTGCCACCAGCTCGCCTATCTTCTCCTACAATGAGCAGTTCTTC.